This TCR beta chain was obtained from a study of T-cell reconstitution after alpha-beta-depleted transplantation in children. Findings and limits, study-wide: Expanded clones from the graft, numbering several hundred, reportedly supplied alpha-beta T cells about two months after transplant. From newly produced T cells came most of the T-cell counts and diversity one year after transplant. Some patients owed their high day-60 TCRbeta diversity to surviving recipient T cells and thymic progenitors.

This CDR3 is built from 17 residues. The V end lost 5 bases, the J end lost 4 bases, and 23 bases lay between the germline ends. Germline V gene lookup returns CDR1 PRHDT and CDR2 FYEKMQ (reference sequence). Turning to this clonotype: Its antigen is unidentified.

Unique molecular identifiers were incorporated when the TCRbeta library was constructed. TCRdb re-called the PCR reads with MiXCR, one entry per CDR3 protein. Of fewer than 550,000 distinct CDR3 sequences in the sample, roughly an eighth were seen once. The chain employs TRBV13 and TRBJ1-2; D is possibly TRBD1 (6 bases). The sequence derives from a female patient aged 2-9 years who had a stem cell transplant for aplastic anemia, so the T cells may come from the graft donor. The sequencing used PBMCs, mostly from graft donor cells, collected 180 days after TCRalphabeta/CD19-depleted stem cell transplant. The CDR3 region is CASSEQGLPELSYGYTF. For the CDR3, the DNA is TGTGCCAGCAGCGAACAGGGTCTCCCTGAACTATCCTATGGCTACACCTTC.